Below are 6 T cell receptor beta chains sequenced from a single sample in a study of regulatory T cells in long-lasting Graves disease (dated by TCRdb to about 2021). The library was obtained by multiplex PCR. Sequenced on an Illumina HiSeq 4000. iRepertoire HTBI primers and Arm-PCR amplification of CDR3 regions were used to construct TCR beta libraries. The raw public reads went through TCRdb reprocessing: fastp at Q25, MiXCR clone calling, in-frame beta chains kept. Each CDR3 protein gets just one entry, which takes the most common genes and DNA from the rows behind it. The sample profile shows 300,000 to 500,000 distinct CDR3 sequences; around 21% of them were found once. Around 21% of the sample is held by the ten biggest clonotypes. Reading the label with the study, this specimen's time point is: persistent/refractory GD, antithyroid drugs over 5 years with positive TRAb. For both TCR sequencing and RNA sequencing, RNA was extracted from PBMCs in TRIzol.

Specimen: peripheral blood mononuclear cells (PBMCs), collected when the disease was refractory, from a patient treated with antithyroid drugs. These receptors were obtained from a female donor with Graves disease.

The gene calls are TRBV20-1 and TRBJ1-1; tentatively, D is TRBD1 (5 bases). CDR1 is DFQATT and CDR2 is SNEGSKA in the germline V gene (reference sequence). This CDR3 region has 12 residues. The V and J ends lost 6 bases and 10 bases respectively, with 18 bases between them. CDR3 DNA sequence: TGCAGTGCCCCGGGCGGGGACGTACGAGCTTTCTTT. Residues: CSAPGGDVRAFF.

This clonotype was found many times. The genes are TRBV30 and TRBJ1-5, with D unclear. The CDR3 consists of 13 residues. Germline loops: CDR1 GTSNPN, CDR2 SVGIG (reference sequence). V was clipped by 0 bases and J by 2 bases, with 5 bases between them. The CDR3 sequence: CAWSVGGNQPQHF. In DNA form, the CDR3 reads TGTGCCTGGAGTGTCGGGGGCAATCAGCCCCAGCATTTT.

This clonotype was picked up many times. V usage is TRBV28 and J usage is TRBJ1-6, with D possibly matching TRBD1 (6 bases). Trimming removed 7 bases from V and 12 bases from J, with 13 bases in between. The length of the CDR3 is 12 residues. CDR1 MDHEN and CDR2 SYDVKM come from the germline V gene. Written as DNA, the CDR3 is TGTGCCAGCATGAGTGGACAGAGACCCCTCCACTTT. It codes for CASMSGQRPLHF.

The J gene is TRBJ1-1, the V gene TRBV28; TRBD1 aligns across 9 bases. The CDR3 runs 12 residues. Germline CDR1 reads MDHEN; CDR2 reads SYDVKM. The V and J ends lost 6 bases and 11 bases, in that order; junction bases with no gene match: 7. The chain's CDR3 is CASRSQGADAFF. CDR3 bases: TGTGCCAGCAGGTCACAGGGGGCCGACGCTTTCTTT.

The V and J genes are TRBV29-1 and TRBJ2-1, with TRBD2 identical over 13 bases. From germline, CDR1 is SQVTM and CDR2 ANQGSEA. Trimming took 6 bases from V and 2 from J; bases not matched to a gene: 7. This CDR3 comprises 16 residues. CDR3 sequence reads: CSVGRLAGGTYNEQFF. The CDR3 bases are TGCAGCGTGGGTAGACTAGCGGGAGGTACCTACAATGAGCAGTTCTTC.

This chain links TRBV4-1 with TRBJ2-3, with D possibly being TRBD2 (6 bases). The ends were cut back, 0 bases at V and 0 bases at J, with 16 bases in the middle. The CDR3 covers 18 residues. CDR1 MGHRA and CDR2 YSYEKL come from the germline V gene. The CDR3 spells CASSQERGGLTSTDTQYF. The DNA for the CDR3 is TGCGCCAGCAGCCAAGAGCGGGGCGGGCTTACTAGCACAGATACGCAGTATTTT.